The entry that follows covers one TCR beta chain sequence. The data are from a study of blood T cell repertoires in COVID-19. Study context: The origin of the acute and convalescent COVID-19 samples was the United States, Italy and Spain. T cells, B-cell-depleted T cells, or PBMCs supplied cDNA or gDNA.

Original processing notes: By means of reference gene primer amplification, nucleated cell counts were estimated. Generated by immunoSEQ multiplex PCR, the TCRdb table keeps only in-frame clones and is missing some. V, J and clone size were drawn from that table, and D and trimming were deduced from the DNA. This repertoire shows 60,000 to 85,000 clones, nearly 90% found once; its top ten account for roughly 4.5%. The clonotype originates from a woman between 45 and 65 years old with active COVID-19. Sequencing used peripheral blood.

The CDR3 region is CASSTGQQETQYF. The CDR3 coding sequence is TGTGCCAGTAGTACTGGACAGCAAGAGACCCAGTACTTC. This chain uses TRBV19 with TRBJ2-5; possibly TRBD1 for D (6 bases). Germline V lookup: CDR1 LNHDA, CDR2 SQIVND (reference sequence). The CDR3 has 13 residues. Deletions cut 4 bases from V and 2 bases from J, with 8 bases between.